The 18 T cell receptor beta chains below were found in one sample sequenced in a study of blood T cell repertoires in COVID-19. The protocol was immunoSEQ multiplex PCR, while the TCRdb copy is restricted to in-frame clones and leaves out a portion. The sample holds around 300,000 clones, about 89% seen once. Material: PBMCs or T cells enriched from blood (not recorded which). Receptors originate from a woman aged 18 to 35 who had recovered from COVID-19.

The J gene is TRBJ2-7, the V gene TRBV7-8; D unresolved. The CDR3 is 13 amino acids. Germline lookup yields CDR1 SGHVS and CDR2 FQNEAQ. With 5 bases removed from V and 5 bases from J, the gap between germline ends came to 13 bases. CDR3 nucleotides: TGTGCCAGCAGCCCTCTATCCACCAACGAGCAGTACTTC. It is translated as CASSPLSTNEQYF.

This chain connects TRBV20-1 to TRBJ2-3; 13 nucleotides match TRBD2. The CDR3 covers 20 residues. After removal of 3 bases from V and 1 base from J, the junction contained 16 bases not matched to a gene. In germline, CDR1 is DFQATT, CDR2 SNEGSKA (reference sequence). The CDR3 sequence is CSASFSLGLAGALRTDTQYF. The CDR3 nucleotides are TGCAGTGCTAGTTTCTCGCTCGGACTAGCGGGGGCCTTACGCACAGATACGCAGTATTTT.

V and J are TRBV4-1 and TRBJ2-3; TRBD2 matches at 9 bases. The CDR3 is made up of 16 amino acids. V lost 0 bases, J lost 4 bases, and 5 bases stayed unmatched. From germline, CDR1 is MGHRA and CDR2 YSYEKL. The CDR3 DNA follows: TGCGCCAGCAGCCAAGATCTCGCGGGGGGGCCAGATACGCAGTATTTT. It codes for CASSQDLAGGPDTQYF.

The chain employs TRBV27 and TRBJ1-6; 7 nucleotides agree with TRBD1. This CDR3 is built from 16 residues. The germline V gene encodes CDR1 MNHEY and CDR2 SMNVEV (reference sequence). With V trimmed by 6 bases and J by 5 bases, 10 bases remained unmatched. The CDR3 DNA reads TGTGCCAGCAGCAAAAACAGGGGTTACGATAATTCACCCCTCCACTTT. It encodes CASSKNRGYDNSPLHF.

The chain combines TRBV19 with TRBJ2-7; 7 nucleotides agree with TRBD2. Germline values: CDR1 LNHDA, CDR2 SQIVND (reference sequence). CDR3 size: 14 residues. The trim removed 3 bases at V and 2 bases at J, leaving 4 bases unmatched. The CDR3 reads CASSMSSGAYEQYF. For the CDR3, the DNA is TGTGCCAGTAGTATGTCTAGCGGCGCCTACGAGCAGTACTTC.

The chain uses TRBV9 and TRBJ2-3; D is uncertain. V was shortened by 4 bases and J by 3 bases, with 6 bases between the two germline ends. This CDR3 is built from 12 residues. Looked up from germline, CDR1 is SGDLS and CDR2 is YYNGEE. This CDR3 is CASSPRTDTQYF. The CDR3 coding sequence is TGTGCCAGCAGCCCCAGAACAGATACGCAGTATTTT.

V gene TRBV10-2 combines with J gene TRBJ1-1, with D possibly matching TRBD1 (6 bases). Germline V gene lookup returns CDR1 WSHSY and CDR2 SAAADI. V was trimmed by 6 bases and J by 7 bases, leaving 12 bases between them. The CDR3 sequence is 12 residues long. This chain's CDR3 is CASSTGMGEAFF. In nucleotides, the CDR3 is TGCGCCAGCAGCACAGGGATGGGTGAAGCTTTCTTT.

The rearrangement joins TRBV6-4 to TRBJ1-2; D call uncertain. The germline CDR1 and CDR2 sequences are MRHNA and SNTAGT. The CDR3 covers 12 residues. V lost 2 bases, J lost 8 bases, and 9 bases lay in between. The DNA for the CDR3 is TGTGCCAGCAGTGACAGGGCGGGAGGCTACACCTTC. It specifies CASSDRAGGYTF.

The chain has TRBV7-9 and TRBJ1-5; 10 nucleotides align to TRBD1. J was trimmed by 0 bases and V by 4 bases; bases with no gene match: 12. Germline assignment: CDR1 SEHNR and CDR2 FQNEAQ (reference sequence). The CDR3 covers 19 residues. For the CDR3, the DNA is TGTGCCAGCAGCTCCAACGCGGACAGGGGGATATCTAGCAATCAGCCCCAGCATTTT. Amino acid sequence: CASSSNADRGISSNQPQHF.

This sequence joins TRBV2 and TRBJ1-2; TRBD1 might be the D (5 bases). There are 14 residues in the CDR3. V was shortened by 0 bases and J by 8 bases, with 13 bases between the two germline ends. The germline V gene has CDR1 SNHLY and CDR2 FYNNEI. CDR3 region: CASSEAGGIRGYTF. CDR3 nucleotides: TGTGCCAGCAGTGAAGCGGGGGGAATTAGGGGCTACACCTTC.

The V gene is TRBV13, the J gene TRBJ2-4; 10 positions agree with TRBD1. The V segment lost 4 bases and the J segment 4 bases; nucleotides outside the gene matches: 1. The CDR3 extends over 14 amino acids. Germline values: CDR1 PRHDT, CDR2 FYEKMQ (reference sequence). CDR3 region: CASSWGQGKNIQYF. The DNA for the CDR3 is TGTGCCAGCAGCTGGGGACAGGGGAAAAACATTCAGTACTTC.

In its sample, this clone was seen a few times. The V gene is TRBV9, the J gene TRBJ2-1; 9 nucleotides align to TRBD2. The J segment lost 10 bases and the V segment lost 0 bases, leaving 8 bases of the junction unmatched. The CDR3 is 15 amino acids. The V gene's germline CDR1 is SGDLS and CDR2 YYNGEE. The CDR3 sequence: CASSVVGSGSTEQFF. For the CDR3, the DNA is TGTGCCAGCAGCGTAGTGGGTAGCGGGAGCACGGAGCAGTTCTTC.

The chain links TRBV29-1 to TRBJ2-6, with D tentatively TRBD2 (5 bases). V was pared by 4 bases and J by 0 bases, with 7 bases between. Per germline, CDR1 SQVTM and CDR2 ANQGSEA. This CDR3 comprises 14 residues. The CDR3 sequence: CSVGGSSGANVLTF. DNA of the CDR3: TGCAGCGTTGGAGGGAGCTCTGGGGCCAACGTCCTGACTTTC.

This rearrangement joins TRBV30 to TRBJ2-3, with 11 bases matching TRBD2. The CDR3 length is 16 residues. V shed 0 bases, J shed 2 bases, and the junction held 4 bases outside the gene matches. From germline, CDR1 is GTSNPN and CDR2 SVGIG (reference sequence). CDR3 residues: CAWSVGLAGLTDTQYF. The CDR3 DNA sequence: TGTGCCTGGAGTGTAGGACTAGCGGGTCTCACAGATACGCAGTATTTT.

This chain joins TRBV10-3 and TRBJ2-7; 8 nucleotides agree with TRBD1. V lost 8 bases to trimming and J lost 5 bases; unmatched junction nucleotides: 11. The CDR3 loop spans 14 amino acids. From germline, CDR1 is ENHRY and CDR2 SYGVKD. This chain's CDR3 is CAIGKTGGFNEQYF. The CDR3 coding sequence is TGTGCCATCGGTAAAACAGGGGGGTTCAACGAGCAGTACTTC.

The chain links TRBV5-1 to TRBJ2-1, with 7 bases lining up with TRBD2. From germline, CDR1 is SGHRS and CDR2 YFSETQ. With V trimmed by 3 bases and J by 6 bases, 3 bases remained unmatched. This CDR3 has 13 amino acids. In DNA form, the CDR3 reads TGCGCCAGCAGCTCGACTAGCCGCAATGAGCAGTTCTTC. It translates to CASSSTSRNEQFF. The full variable domain, in which reference TRBV5-1 and TRBJ2-1 provide the parts outside the CDR3, is KAGVTQTPRYLIKTRGQQVTLSCSPISGHRSVSWYQQTPGQGLQFLFEYFSETQRNKGNFPGRFSGRQFSNSRSEMNVSTLELGDSALYLCASSSTSRNEQFFGPGTRLTVL.

The chain has TRBV7-2 and TRBJ1-6, with a tentative D call TRBD1 (6 bases). In germline, CDR1 is SGHTA, CDR2 FQGNSA. This CDR3 has 16 residues. V dropped 4 bases and J dropped 10 bases, with 20 bases sitting between them. CDR3 sequence (DNA): TGTGCCAGCAGCTCGGTCCGGGACAAACGAGAATCACCCCTCCACTTT. Residues: CASSSVRDKRESPLHF.

The chain carries TRBV7-2 and TRBJ2-2; maybe TRBD1 (6 bases). The V end lost 6 bases, the J end lost 3 bases, and 11 bases lay between the germline ends. This CDR3 spans 14 amino acids. From germline, CDR1 is SGHTA and CDR2 FQGNSA. CDR3 loop: CASRLYRDTGELFF. The CDR3 DNA is TGTGCCAGCAGACTTTACAGGGACACCGGGGAGCTGTTTTTT.